This T cell receptor beta chain was retrieved from a study of cytomegalovirus exposure and HLA in healthy donors. Study results and limitations: More than 15,000 TCR beta sequences were associated with HLA alleles at 0.05 false discovery rate in a later analysis. Most of the CMV-associated TCR beta chains (in a later analysis) appeared to be HLA-restricted. Being indistinguishable, some V segments were excluded, TRBV6-2 and TRBV6-3 among them.

Participants comprised healthy donors of bone marrow. The PCR ran on 60 Vbeta and 13 Jbeta primers. Profiled with immunoSEQ multiplex PCR; TCRdb holds only in-frame clones, not every one. The profile shows approximately 110,000 clones, around 74% of them singletons. About this clone: The antigen is undetermined.

This CDR3 is 14 amino acids long. The trim removed 8 bases at V and 3 bases at J, leaving 6 bases unmatched. In germline, CDR1 is ENHRY, CDR2 SYGVKD. V gene TRBV10-3 combines with J gene TRBJ2-2; 7 bases align to TRBD2. Material: PBMCs. The sequence came from a man in his forties in good health and CMV-seronegative. The CDR3 DNA reads as TGTGCCATCGGGGGGGGGTCCTACACCGGGGAGCTGTTTTTT. Protein sequence: CAIGGGSYTGELFF.